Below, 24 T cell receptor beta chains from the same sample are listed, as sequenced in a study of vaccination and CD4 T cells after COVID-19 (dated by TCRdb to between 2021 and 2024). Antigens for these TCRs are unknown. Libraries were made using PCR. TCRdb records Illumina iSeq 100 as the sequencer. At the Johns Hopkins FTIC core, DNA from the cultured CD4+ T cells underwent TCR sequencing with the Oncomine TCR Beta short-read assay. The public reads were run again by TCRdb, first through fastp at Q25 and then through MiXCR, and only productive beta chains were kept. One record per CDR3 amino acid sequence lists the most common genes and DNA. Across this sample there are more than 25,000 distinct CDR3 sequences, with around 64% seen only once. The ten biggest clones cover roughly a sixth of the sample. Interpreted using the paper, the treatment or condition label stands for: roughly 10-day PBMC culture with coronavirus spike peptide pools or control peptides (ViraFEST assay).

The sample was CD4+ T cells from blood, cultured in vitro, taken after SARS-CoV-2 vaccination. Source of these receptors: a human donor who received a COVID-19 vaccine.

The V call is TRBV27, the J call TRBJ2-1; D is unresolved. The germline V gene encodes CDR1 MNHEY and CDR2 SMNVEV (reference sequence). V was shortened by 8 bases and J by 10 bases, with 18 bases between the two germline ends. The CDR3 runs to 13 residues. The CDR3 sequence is CASRPLVHLEQFF. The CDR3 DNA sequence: TGTGCCAGCCGCCCACTCGTGCATTTGGAGCAGTTCTTC.

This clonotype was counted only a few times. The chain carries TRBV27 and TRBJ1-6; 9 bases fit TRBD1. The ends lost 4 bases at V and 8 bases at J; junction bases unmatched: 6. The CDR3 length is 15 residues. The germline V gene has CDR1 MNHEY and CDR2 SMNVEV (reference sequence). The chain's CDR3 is CASSSDRGADSPLHF. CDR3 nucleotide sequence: TGTGCCAGCAGTTCCGACAGGGGGGCGGATTCACCCCTCCACTTT.

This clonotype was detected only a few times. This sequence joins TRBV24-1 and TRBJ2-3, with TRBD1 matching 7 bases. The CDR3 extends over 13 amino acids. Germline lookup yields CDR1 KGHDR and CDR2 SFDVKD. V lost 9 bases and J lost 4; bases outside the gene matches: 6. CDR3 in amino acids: CATRGQEADTQYF. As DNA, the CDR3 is TGTGCCACCCGAGGACAGGAGGCAGATACGCAGTATTTT.

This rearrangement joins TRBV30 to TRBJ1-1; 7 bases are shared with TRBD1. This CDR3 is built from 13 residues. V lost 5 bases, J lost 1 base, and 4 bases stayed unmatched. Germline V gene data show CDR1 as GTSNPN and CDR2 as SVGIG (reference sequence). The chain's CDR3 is CAWGRGSNTEAFF. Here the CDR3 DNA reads TGTGCCTGGGGCAGGGGGTCGAACACTGAAGCTTTCTTT.

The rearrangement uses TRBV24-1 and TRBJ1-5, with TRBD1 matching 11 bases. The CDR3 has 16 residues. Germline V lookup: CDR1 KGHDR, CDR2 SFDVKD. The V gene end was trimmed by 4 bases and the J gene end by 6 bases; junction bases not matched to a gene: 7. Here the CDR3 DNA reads TGTGCCACCAGTGACGCCGGGACAGGGGGGGGTCAGCCCCAGCATTTT. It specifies CATSDAGTGGGQPQHF.

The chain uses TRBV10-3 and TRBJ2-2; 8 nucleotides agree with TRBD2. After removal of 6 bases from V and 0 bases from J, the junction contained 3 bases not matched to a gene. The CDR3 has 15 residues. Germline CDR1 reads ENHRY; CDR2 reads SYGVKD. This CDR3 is CAIREGLANTGELFF. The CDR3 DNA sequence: TGTGCCATCAGGGAGGGACTAGCGAACACCGGGGAGCTGTTTTTT.

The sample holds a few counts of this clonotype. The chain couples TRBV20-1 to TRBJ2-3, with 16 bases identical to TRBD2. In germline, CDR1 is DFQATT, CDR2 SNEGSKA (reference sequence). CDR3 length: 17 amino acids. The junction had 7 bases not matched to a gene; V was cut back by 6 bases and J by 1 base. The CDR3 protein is CSAIGTSGGAGTDTQYF. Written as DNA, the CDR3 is TGCAGTGCAATCGGGACTAGCGGGGGGGCCGGCACAGATACGCAGTATTTT.

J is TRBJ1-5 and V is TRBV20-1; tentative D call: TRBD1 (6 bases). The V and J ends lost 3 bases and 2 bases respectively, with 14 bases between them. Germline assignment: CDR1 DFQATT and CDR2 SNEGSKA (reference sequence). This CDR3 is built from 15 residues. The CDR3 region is CSASTGPNGNQPQHF. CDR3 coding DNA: TGCAGTGCTAGTACAGGGCCTAATGGCAATCAGCCCCAGCATTTT.

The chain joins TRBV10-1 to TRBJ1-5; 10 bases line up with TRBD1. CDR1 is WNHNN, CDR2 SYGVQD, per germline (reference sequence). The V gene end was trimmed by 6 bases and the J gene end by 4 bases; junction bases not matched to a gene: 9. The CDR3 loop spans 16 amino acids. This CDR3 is CASSAGTGVGNQPQHF. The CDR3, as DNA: TGCGCCAGCAGCGCAGGGACAGGGGTTGGTAATCAGCCCCAGCATTTT.

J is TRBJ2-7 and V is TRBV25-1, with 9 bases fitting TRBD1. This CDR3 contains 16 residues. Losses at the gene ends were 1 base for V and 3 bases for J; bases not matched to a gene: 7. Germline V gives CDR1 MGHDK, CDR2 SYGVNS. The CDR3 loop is CASSESFGTGFYEQYF. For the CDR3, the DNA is TGTGCCAGCAGTGAATCCTTCGGGACAGGGTTCTACGAGCAGTACTTC.

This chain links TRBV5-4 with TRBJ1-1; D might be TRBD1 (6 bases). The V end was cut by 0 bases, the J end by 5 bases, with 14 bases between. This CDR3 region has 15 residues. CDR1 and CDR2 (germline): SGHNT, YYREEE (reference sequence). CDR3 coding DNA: TGTGCCAGCAGCTTGGGGGGGCGAACGGGAACTGAAGCTTTCTTT. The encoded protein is CASSLGGRTGTEAFF.

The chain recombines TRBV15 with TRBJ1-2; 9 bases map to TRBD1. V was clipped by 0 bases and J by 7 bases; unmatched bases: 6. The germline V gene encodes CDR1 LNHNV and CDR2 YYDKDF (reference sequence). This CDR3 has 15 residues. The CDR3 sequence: CATSRDNRGLGGYTF. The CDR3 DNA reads TGTGCCACCAGCAGAGATAACAGGGGGCTAGGTGGCTACACCTTC.

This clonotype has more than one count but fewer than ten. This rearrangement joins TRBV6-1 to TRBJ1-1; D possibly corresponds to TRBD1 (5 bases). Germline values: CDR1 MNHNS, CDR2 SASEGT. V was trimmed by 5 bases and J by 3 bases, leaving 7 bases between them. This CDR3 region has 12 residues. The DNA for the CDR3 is TGTGCCAGCAGTCGACAGTACACTGAAGCTTTCTTT. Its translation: CASSRQYTEAFF.

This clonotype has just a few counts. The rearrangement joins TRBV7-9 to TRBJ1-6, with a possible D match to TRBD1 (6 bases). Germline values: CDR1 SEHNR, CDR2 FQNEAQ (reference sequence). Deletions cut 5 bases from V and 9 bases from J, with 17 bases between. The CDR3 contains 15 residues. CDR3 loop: CASSASRGGGSPLHF. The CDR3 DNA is TGTGCCAGCAGCGCGTCGCGGGGGGGCGGTTCACCCCTCCACTTT.

This CDR3 is CSAKDRGFRQPQHF. CDR3 in DNA: TGCAGTGCTAAAGACAGGGGCTTTAGGCAGCCCCAGCATTTT. The gene calls are TRBV20-1 and TRBJ1-5; TRBD1 matches 8 bases. From germline, CDR1 is DFQATT and CDR2 SNEGSKA (reference sequence). The J segment lost 7 bases and the V segment lost 4 bases, leaving 9 bases of the junction unmatched. The CDR3 runs to 14 residues.

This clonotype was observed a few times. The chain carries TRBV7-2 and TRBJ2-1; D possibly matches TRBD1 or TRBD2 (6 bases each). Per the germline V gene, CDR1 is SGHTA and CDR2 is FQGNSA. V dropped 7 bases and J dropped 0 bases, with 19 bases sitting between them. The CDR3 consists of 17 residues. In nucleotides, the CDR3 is TGTGCCAGCATCGACCGAGGTGGGGGGCACTCCTACAATGAGCAGTTCTTC. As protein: CASIDRGGGHSYNEQFF. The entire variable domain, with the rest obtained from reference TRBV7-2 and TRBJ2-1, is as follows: GAGVSQSPSNKVTEKGKDVELRCDPISGHTALYWYRQSLGQGLEFLIYFQGNSAPDKSGLPSDRFSAERTGGSVSTLTIQRTQQEDSAVYLCASIDRGGGHSYNEQFFGPGTRLTVL.

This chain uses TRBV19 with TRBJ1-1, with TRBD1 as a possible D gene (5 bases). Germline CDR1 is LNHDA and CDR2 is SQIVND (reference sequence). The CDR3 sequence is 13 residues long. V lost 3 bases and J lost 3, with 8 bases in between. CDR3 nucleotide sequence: TGTGCCAGTAGTATTCTAGGGGACACTGAAGCTTTCTTT. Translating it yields CASSILGDTEAFF. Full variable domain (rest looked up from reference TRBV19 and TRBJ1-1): DGGITQSPKYLFRKEGQNVTLSCEQNLNHDAMYWYRQDPGQGLRLIYYSQIVNDFQKGDIAEGYSVSREKKESFPLTVTSAQKNPTAFYLCASSILGDTEAFFGQGTRLTVV.

The CDR3 DNA follows: TGTGCCAGTAGTACTCCACAGGGGCGCACTGAAGCTTTCTTT. Protein sequence: CASSTPQGRTEAFF. The chain has TRBV19 and TRBJ1-1; TRBD1 aligns across 7 bases. This CDR3 is 14 amino acids long. The germline gives CDR1 LNHDA, CDR2 SQIVND (reference sequence). V was clipped by 4 bases and J by 4 bases; unmatched bases: 6.

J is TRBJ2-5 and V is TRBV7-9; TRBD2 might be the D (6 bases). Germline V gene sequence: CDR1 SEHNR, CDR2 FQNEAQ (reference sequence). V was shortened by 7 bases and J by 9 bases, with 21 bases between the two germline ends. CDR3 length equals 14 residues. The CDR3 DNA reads TGTGCCAGCATCTTGGAGGGGCCGGGAAGAGCCCAGTACTTC. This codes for CASILEGPGRAQYF.

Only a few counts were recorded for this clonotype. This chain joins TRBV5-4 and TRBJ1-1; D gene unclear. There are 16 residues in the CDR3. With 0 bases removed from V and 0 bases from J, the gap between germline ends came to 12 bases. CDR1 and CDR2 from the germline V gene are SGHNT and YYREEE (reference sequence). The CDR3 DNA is TGTGCCAGCAGCTTGGGACCTACCCCCTTGAACACTGAAGCTTTCTTT. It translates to CASSLGPTPLNTEAFF.

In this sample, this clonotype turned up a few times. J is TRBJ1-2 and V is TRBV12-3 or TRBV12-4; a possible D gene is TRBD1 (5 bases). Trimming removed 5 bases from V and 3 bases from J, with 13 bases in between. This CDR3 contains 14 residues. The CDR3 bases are TGTGCCAGCAGTCGAGAGGGACGGGACTATGGCTACACCTTC. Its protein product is CASSREGRDYGYTF.

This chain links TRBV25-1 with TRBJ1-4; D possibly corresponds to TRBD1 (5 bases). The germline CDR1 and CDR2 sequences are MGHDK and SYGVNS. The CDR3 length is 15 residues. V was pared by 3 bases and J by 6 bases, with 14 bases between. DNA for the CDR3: TGTGCCAGCAGTGATTCACGCGGGGCATATGAAAAACTGTTTTTT. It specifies CASSDSRGAYEKLFF.

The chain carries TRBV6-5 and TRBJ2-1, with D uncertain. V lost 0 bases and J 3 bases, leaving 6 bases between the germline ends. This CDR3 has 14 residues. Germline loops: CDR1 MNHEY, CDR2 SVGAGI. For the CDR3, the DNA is TGTGCCAGCAGTTACTCGCGCCTCTACAATGAGCAGTTCTTC. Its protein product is CASSYSRLYNEQFF.

CDR3 region: CASSIATDSYEQYF. As DNA, the CDR3 is TGTGCCAGTAGTATAGCAACAGACTCCTACGAGCAGTACTTC. The rearrangement links TRBV19 to TRBJ2-7; D not certain. The germline gives CDR1 LNHDA, CDR2 SQIVND (reference sequence). This CDR3 has 14 amino acids. V shed 1 base and J shed 0 bases, with 7 bases lying between them.